This passage covers 27 T cell receptor beta chains from one sample sequenced in a study of blood T cell repertoires in COVID-19. The repertoire was sequenced with immunoSEQ multiplex PCR; TCRdb's copy has only in-frame clones and lacks some. The repertoire holds roughly 78,000 clones, 83% seen once, with roughly 18% in the top ten. Sample: peripheral blood. The receptors were gathered from a woman of 80 years or more with acute or convalescent COVID-19.

This clone has just one count. The chain couples TRBV19 to TRBJ2-2; TRBD2 aligns across 7 bases. The CDR3 covers 16 residues. J was trimmed by 4 bases and V by 5 bases; bases with no gene match: 10. The germline V gene encodes CDR1 LNHDA and CDR2 SQIVND (reference sequence). CDR3 DNA sequence: TGTGCCAGTAGTCCACTAGGGAGGGGAGGCACCGGGGAGCTGTTTTTT. This gives the protein CASSPLGRGGTGELFF.

The chain links TRBV24-1 to TRBJ1-5; D is undetermined. CDR1 KGHDR and CDR2 SFDVKD come from the germline V gene. Trimming stripped 0 bases from V and 6 bases from J, with 8 bases between. The CDR3 is made up of 14 amino acids. CDR3 DNA sequence: TGTGCCACCAGTGATTTGACAGTGGGTCAGCCCCAGCATTTT. Its protein is CATSDLTVGQPQHF.

The chain links TRBV12-3 or TRBV12-4 to TRBJ1-2; a weak D match, TRBD1 (6 bases). CDR3 length equals 13 residues. V lost 1 base, J lost 7 bases, and 10 bases lay in between. The CDR3 here is CASSLGGLTGYTF. The DNA of the CDR3 is TGTGCCAGCAGTTTAGGGGGGCTGACTGGCTACACCTTC.

The V call is TRBV6-1, the J call TRBJ1-1; a possible D gene is TRBD1 (6 bases). This CDR3 has 15 amino acids. Germline V gives CDR1 MNHNS, CDR2 SASEGT. V was clipped by 3 bases and J by 0 bases, with 11 bases between them. The CDR3: CASSDGDTLNTEAFF. For the CDR3, the DNA is TGTGCCAGCAGTGATGGGGACACGCTGAACACTGAAGCTTTCTTT.

The V call is TRBV19, the J call TRBJ2-2, with a weak D call TRBD2 (5 bases). The CDR3 runs to 14 residues. The V end was cut by 3 bases, the J end by 7 bases, with 12 bases between. Germline V CDR1 and CDR2: LNHDA, SQIVND (reference sequence). The CDR3 coding sequence is TGTGCCAGTAGTATTCGGGGAAACTTCGGGGAGCTGTTTTTT. Its protein is CASSIRGNFGELFF.

The chain employs TRBV10-3 and TRBJ1-1; 7 nucleotides align to TRBD1. This CDR3 is built from 17 residues. The germline gives CDR1 ENHRY, CDR2 SYGVKD. The trim removed 4 bases at V and 6 bases at J, leaving 17 bases unmatched. The CDR3 sequence is CAISGTYTGAFLSEAFF. In DNA, the CDR3 is TGTGCCATCAGTGGAACGTATACAGGGGCATTCCTTTCTGAAGCTTTCTTT.

V and J are TRBV5-1 and TRBJ2-2; a weak D match, TRBD1 (6 bases). Deletions cut 5 bases from V and 6 bases from J, with 11 bases between. CDR1 SGHRS and CDR2 YFSETQ come from the germline V gene. The CDR3 is 13 residues long. The CDR3 DNA follows: TGCGCCAGCAGTGAGGGGACACCCGGGGAGCTGTTTTTT. Translated: CASSEGTPGELFF.

This clone showed up just once. The chain links TRBV19 to TRBJ2-1, with TRBD2 matching 7 bases. The germline CDR1 and CDR2 sequences are LNHDA and SQIVND (reference sequence). The CDR3 loop spans 13 amino acids. V dropped 8 bases and J dropped 7; count of bases not matched to a gene: 8. CDR3 region: CASGDGRRNEQFF. For the CDR3, the DNA is TGTGCCAGTGGGGACGGGAGGAGGAATGAGCAGTTCTTC.

This chain uses TRBV6-4 with TRBJ1-2, with D hard to call. Germline V CDR1 and CDR2: MRHNA, SNTAGT. This CDR3 region has 12 residues. V gave up 6 bases and J gave up 5 bases, with 10 bases separating them. CDR3 residues: CASSSGRYGYTF. The CDR3 DNA follows: TGTGCCAGCAGCTCTGGTAGATATGGCTACACCTTC.

The chain combines TRBV30 with TRBJ1-2; no firm D call. The V gene lost 0 bases and the J gene lost 4 bases, with 9 bases spanning the gap. The germline CDR1 and CDR2 sequences are GTSNPN and SVGIG (reference sequence). The CDR3 consists of 13 residues. CDR3 sequence (DNA): TGTGCCTGGAGTGTACGTATCGGCTATGGCTACACCTTC. Translating it yields CAWSVRIGYGYTF.

The gene calls are TRBV6-5 and TRBJ1-1; weak D call: TRBD1 (6 bases). The CDR3 contains 16 residues. CDR1 MNHEY and CDR2 SVGAGI come from the germline V gene. V was cut by 3 bases and J by 0 bases, with 14 bases left in between. The CDR3, as DNA: TGTGCCAGCAGTTATACAGGGATTGGAGTGAACACTGAAGCTTTCTTT. This gives the protein CASSYTGIGVNTEAFF.

J is TRBJ2-1 and V is TRBV4-2, with D possibly being TRBD2 (5 bases). The CDR3 contains 16 residues. From germline, CDR1 is LGHNA and CDR2 YNFKEQ. Trimming shortened V by 1 base and J by 0 bases, and 10 bases separated the two germline ends. The CDR3 loop reads CASSQGPGNSYNEQFF. DNA for the CDR3: TGTGCCAGCAGCCAAGGTCCGGGGAACTCCTACAATGAGCAGTTCTTC.

The CDR3 region is CASSRGTSGPYNEQFF. In DNA form, the CDR3 reads TGTGCCAGCAGCCGAGGGACTAGCGGACCCTACAATGAGCAGTTCTTC. The J gene is TRBJ2-1, the V gene TRBV9; 11 nucleotides agree with TRBD2. The CDR3 consists of 16 residues. The V segment lost 4 bases and the J segment 2 bases; nucleotides outside the gene matches: 5. In germline, CDR1 is SGDLS, CDR2 YYNGEE. Together with reference TRBV9 and TRBJ2-1, the CDR3 gives the full variable domain: DSGVTQTPKHLITATGQRVTLRCSPRSGDLSVYWYQQSLDQGLQFLIQYYNGEERAKGNILERFSAQQFPDLHSELNLSSLELGDSALYFCASSRGTSGPYNEQFFGPGTRLTVL.

This clone was counted once. The rearrangement uses TRBV19 and TRBJ1-6, with a possible D match to TRBD1 (5 bases). Germline CDR1 is LNHDA and CDR2 is SQIVND (reference sequence). The V gene lost 6 bases and the J gene lost 13 bases, with 13 bases spanning the gap. The length of the CDR3 is 12 residues. CDR3 residues: CASRQDLLPLHF. The CDR3 DNA reads TGTGCCAGTAGACAGGACCTCTTGCCCCTCCACTTT.

The CDR3 coding sequence is TGTGCCAGCAGTGCCTCGGAGGGGGGGGCTGAAAAACTGTTTTTT. It specifies CASSASEGGAEKLFF. The J gene is TRBJ1-4, the V gene TRBV25-1; weak D call: TRBD1 (6 bases). Trimming took 4 bases from V and 7 from J, leaving 16 bases between them. CDR3 size: 15 residues. The germline CDR1 and CDR2 sequences are MGHDK and SYGVNS.

The table lists this clone with a few counts. V and J are TRBV7-3 and TRBJ1-2; TRBD1 matches 7 bases. CDR1 and CDR2 (germline): SGHTA, FQGTGA. Germline trimming cut 3 bases from V and 2 bases from J; bases unmatched to any gene: 6. This CDR3 comprises 15 residues. The CDR3 protein is CASSLDRDSNYGYTF. Written as DNA, the CDR3 is TGTGCCAGCAGCTTGGACCGGGACAGCAACTATGGCTACACCTTC.

This clone was observed many times. An end of the junction does not agree with germline; a read error may underlie this. The J gene is TRBJ1-1, the V gene TRBV2; perhaps TRBD1 as D (6 bases). The CDR3 sequence is 13 residues long. Per the germline V gene, CDR1 is SNHLY and CDR2 is FYNNEI. The DNA for the CDR3 is TGTGCCAGCAGTTCGGGACACTTGACAAAGGGGGTCTTT. It specifies CASSSGHLTKGVF. The complete variable domain, with remaining parts taken from reference TRBV2 and TRBJ1-1, reads EPEVTQTPSHQVTQMGQEVILRCVPISNHLYFYWYRQILGQKVEFLVSFYNNEISEKSEIFDDQFSVERPDGSNFTLKIRSTKLEDSAMYFCASSSGHLTKGVFGQGTRLTVV.

This chain connects TRBV6-1 to TRBJ2-7, with 8 bases lining up with TRBD2. Unmatched junction bases numbered 2, after V lost 2 bases and J lost 2 bases. This CDR3 has 14 residues. Germline-derived CDR1 and CDR2 are MNHNS and SASEGT. This chain's CDR3 is CASSELAGTYEQYF. DNA for the CDR3: TGTGCCAGCAGTGAATTAGCGGGGACCTACGAGCAGTACTTC.

The V and J genes are TRBV30 and TRBJ1-4; D not certain. CDR1 and CDR2 (germline): GTSNPN, SVGIG (reference sequence). There are 13 residues in the CDR3. V lost 2 bases to trimming and J lost 3 bases, with 7 bases between them. CDR3 loop: CAWSRSANEKLFF. The CDR3 DNA reads as TGTGCCTGGAGTCGGAGTGCTAATGAAAAACTGTTTTTT.

The rearrangement links TRBV5-1 to TRBJ2-2; D gene uncertain. V lost 4 bases to trimming and J lost 4 bases, with 11 bases between them. There are 14 residues in the CDR3. Germline loops: CDR1 SGHRS, CDR2 YFSETQ. The CDR3 protein is CASSVGRVTGELFF. For the CDR3, the DNA is TGCGCCAGCAGCGTGGGCCGAGTCACCGGGGAGCTGTTTTTT.

V usage is TRBV7-9 and J usage is TRBJ1-2; the match to TRBD1 covers 8 bases. Germline CDR1 and CDR2: SEHNR and FQNEAQ (reference sequence). V dropped 3 bases and J dropped 6; count of bases not matched to a gene: 6. The CDR3 extends over 14 amino acids. The CDR3 sequence is CASSLSAGGDGYTF. The DNA for the CDR3 is TGTGCCAGCAGCTTGTCCGCAGGGGGCGATGGCTACACCTTC.

The chain is built from TRBV30 and TRBJ1-1; a weak D match, TRBD1 (5 bases). The CDR3 has 15 residues. Trimming took off 2 bases at V and 3 bases at J, with 16 bases between the two ends. The V gene's germline CDR1 is GTSNPN and CDR2 SVGIG (reference sequence). The CDR3 sequence is CAWSSRGVADTEAFF. CDR3 nucleotides: TGTGCCTGGAGTTCCCGGGGGGTGGCCGACACTGAAGCTTTCTTT.

This chain uses TRBV2 with TRBJ1-1; D is uncertain. Germline CDR1 SNHLY, CDR2 FYNNEI. The CDR3 is 12 residues long. Trimming left V 2 bases short and J 7 bases short, with 8 bases between. CDR3 region: CASSESVLEAFF. The CDR3 DNA is TGTGCCAGCAGTGAATCGGTTCTTGAAGCTTTCTTT.

This clone appeared a single time. This chain links TRBV5-5 with TRBJ2-5; D perhaps matches TRBD1 (6 bases). The V gene lost 6 bases and the J gene lost 7 bases, with 19 bases spanning the gap. CDR1 and CDR2 from the germline V gene are SGHKS and YYEKEE (reference sequence). This CDR3 has 14 amino acids. The CDR3 region is CASTLDIRGGTQYF. The CDR3 DNA follows: TGTGCCAGCACATTGGACATACGAGGGGGGACCCAGTACTTC.

V is TRBV15 and J is TRBJ2-2, with a weak D call TRBD1 (6 bases). Germline loops: CDR1 LNHNV, CDR2 YYDKDF (reference sequence). This CDR3 is built from 15 residues. Trimming shortened V by 1 base and J by 7 bases, and 13 bases separated the two germline ends. The CDR3 DNA sequence: TGTGCCACCAGCAGAGGTGGGACAATTAACGGGGAGCTGTTTTTT. This translates into CATSRGGTINGELFF.

The chain links TRBV14 to TRBJ1-1; D is unclear. In germline, CDR1 is SGHDN, CDR2 FVKESK. V lost 4 bases to trimming and J lost 1 base, with 10 bases between them. The CDR3 is made up of 14 amino acids. The CDR3 DNA reads as TGTGCCAGCAGCCTCGTGGAGGGGAACACTGAAGCTTTCTTT. Protein product: CASSLVEGNTEAFF.

The chain uses TRBV23-1 and TRBJ2-7; the D gene is possibly TRBD1 (6 bases). TRBV23-1 is an ORF, and what it does is uncertain. V lost 6 bases and J lost 2, with 23 bases in between. This CDR3 is built from 17 residues. The CDR3 coding sequence is TGCGCCAGCAGCCTAACAGCGCGGACAGTCGAAACCTACGAGCAGTACTTC. This gives the protein CASSLTARTVETYEQYF.